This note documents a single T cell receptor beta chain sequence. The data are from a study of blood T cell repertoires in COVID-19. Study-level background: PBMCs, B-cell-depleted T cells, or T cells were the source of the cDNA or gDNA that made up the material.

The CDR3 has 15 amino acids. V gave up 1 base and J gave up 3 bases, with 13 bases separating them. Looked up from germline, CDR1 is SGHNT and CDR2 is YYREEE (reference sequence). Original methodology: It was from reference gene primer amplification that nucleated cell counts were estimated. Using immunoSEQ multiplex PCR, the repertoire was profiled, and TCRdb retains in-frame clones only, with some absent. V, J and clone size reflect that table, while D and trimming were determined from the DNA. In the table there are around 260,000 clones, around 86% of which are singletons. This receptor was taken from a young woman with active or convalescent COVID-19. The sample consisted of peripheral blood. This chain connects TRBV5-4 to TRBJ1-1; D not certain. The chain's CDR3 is CASSLYRARDTEAFF. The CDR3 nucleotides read TGTGCCAGCAGCTTGTACCGGGCGCGGGACACTGAAGCTTTCTTT.